This TCR beta chain was obtained from a study of neurological immune-mediated disorders. Findings and limits, study-wide: Among expanded clones, no CDR3 amino acid sequences were shared across subjects, a pattern suggesting private repertoires in all groups.

Unsorted libraries were generated from 2 million PBMCs. These cells had been stored in RNAlater at -80 C. cDNA synthesis was performed by 5'RACE with 10-nucleotide random UMIs. In TCRdb, the 5' RACE reads were re-called with MiXCR into one record per CDR3 protein. The data contain 50,000 to 75,000 distinct CDR3 sequences, roughly 13% of them singletons. This clonotype was recorded at least ten times. The target antigen is unknown. This CDR3 is 13 amino acids long. The germline V and J ends were trimmed by 1 base and 0 bases, with 5 bases remaining between them. Germline V CDR1 and CDR2: DFQATT, SNEGSKA (reference sequence).

The chain joins TRBV20-1 to TRBJ2-3, with D uncertain. Sequences were obtained from PBMCs. The receptor was isolated from a woman aged 55-70 years with HTLV-1-associated myelopathy (HAM/TSP). The CDR3 spells CSARALSTDTQYF. CDR3 coding DNA: TGCAGTGCTAGAGCCCTGAGCACAGATACGCAGTATTTT.